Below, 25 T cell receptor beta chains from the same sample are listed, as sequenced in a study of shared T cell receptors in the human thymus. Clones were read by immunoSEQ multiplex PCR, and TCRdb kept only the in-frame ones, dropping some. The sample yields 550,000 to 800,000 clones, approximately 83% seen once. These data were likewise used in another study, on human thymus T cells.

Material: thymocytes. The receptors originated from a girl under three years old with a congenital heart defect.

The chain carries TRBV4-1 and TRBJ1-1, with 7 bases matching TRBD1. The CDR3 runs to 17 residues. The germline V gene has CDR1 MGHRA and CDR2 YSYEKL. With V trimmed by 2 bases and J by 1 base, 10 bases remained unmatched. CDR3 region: CASSQMKRGPTNTEAFF. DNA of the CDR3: TGCGCCAGCAGCCAAATGAAAAGGGGGCCGACGAACACTGAAGCTTTCTTT.

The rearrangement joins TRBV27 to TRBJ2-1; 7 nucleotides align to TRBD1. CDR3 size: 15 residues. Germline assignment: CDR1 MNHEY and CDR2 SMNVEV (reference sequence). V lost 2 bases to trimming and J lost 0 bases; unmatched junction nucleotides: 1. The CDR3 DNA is TGTGCCAGCAGTTTAACAGGGGACTCCTACAATGAGCAGTTCTTC. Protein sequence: CASSLTGDSYNEQFF.

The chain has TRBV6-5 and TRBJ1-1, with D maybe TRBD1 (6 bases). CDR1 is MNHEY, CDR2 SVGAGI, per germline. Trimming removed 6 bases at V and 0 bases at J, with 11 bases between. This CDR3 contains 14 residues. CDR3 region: CASRDRTMNTEAFF. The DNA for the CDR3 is TGTGCCAGCAGGGACAGAACGATGAACACTGAAGCTTTCTTT.

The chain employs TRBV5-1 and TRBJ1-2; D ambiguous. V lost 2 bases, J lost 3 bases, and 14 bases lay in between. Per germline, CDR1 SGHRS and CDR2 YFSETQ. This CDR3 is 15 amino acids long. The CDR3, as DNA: TGCGCCAGCAGCTTCCGGTTCCCGGGAGACTATGGCTACACCTTC. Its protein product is CASSFRFPGDYGYTF.

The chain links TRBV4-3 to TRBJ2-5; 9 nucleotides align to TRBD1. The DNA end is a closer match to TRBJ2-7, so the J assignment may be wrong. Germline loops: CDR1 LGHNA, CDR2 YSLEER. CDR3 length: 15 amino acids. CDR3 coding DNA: TGCGCCAGCAGCCAAGGGGACAGGGCAACCTACGAGCAGTACTTC. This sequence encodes CASSQGDRATYEQYF.

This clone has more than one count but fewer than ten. CDR3 protein: CASSRYNEQFF. Written as DNA, the CDR3 is TGTGCCAGCAGCCGCTACAATGAGCAGTTCTTC. The gene calls are TRBV5-8 and TRBJ2-1; D gene unclear. Trimming stripped 4 bases from V and 3 bases from J, with 2 bases between. Per germline, CDR1 SGHTS and CDR2 YDEGEE. CDR3 length equals 11 residues.

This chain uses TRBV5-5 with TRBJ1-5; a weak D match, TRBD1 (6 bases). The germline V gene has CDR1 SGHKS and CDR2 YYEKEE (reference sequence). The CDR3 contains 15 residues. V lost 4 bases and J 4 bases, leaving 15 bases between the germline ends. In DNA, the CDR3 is TGTGCCAGCAGCCCACGGGGGGGGGCGAATCAGCCCCAGCATTTT. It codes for CASSPRGGANQPQHF. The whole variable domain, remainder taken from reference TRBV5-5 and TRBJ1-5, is DAGVTQSPTHLIKTRGQQVTLRCSPISGHKSVSWYQQVLGQGPQFIFQYYEKEERGRGNFPDRFSARQFPNYSSELNVNALLLGDSALYLCASSPRGGANQPQHFGDGTRLSIL.

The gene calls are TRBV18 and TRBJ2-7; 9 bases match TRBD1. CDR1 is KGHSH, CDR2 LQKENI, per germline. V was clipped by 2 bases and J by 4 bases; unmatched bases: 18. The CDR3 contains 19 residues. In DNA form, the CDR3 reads TGTGCCAGCTCACCAATCATAAGCAGAACCGGGACAGGGATATACGAGCAGTACTTC. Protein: CASSPIISRTGTGIYEQYF.

The CDR3 sequence is CSAFAGTEAFF. The CDR3 bases are TGCAGTGCTTTTGCGGGGACTGAAGCTTTCTTT. The chain couples TRBV20-1 to TRBJ1-1; D is undetermined. Trimming shortened V by 5 bases and J by 5 bases, and 9 bases separated the two germline ends. The CDR3 runs 11 residues. The germline gives CDR1 DFQATT, CDR2 SNEGSKA (reference sequence).

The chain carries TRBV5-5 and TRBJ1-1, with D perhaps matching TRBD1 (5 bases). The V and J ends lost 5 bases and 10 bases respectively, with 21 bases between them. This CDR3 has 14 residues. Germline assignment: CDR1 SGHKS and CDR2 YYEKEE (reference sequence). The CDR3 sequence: CASSPRVSPCLAFF. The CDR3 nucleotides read TGTGCCAGCAGTCCCAGGGTTTCCCCTTGTCTAGCTTTCTTT. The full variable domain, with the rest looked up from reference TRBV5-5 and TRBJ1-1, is DAGVTQSPTHLIKTRGQQVTLRCSPISGHKSVSWYQQVLGQGPQFIFQYYEKEERGRGNFPDRFSARQFPNYSSELNVNALLLGDSALYLCASSPRVSPCLAFFGQGTRLTVV.

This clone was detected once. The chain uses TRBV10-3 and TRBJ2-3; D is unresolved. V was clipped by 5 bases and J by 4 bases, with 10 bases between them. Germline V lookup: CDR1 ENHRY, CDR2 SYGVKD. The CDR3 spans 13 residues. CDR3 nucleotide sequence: TGTGCCATCAGTAGAGCTTTGGCAGATACGCAGTATTTT. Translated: CAISRALADTQYF.

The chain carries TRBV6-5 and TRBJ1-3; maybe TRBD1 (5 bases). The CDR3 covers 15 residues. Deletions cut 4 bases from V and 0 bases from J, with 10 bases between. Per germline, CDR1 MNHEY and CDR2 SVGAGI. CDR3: CASSSAGPSGNTIYF. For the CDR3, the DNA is TGTGCCAGCAGTTCCGCAGGGCCCTCTGGAAACACCATATATTTT.

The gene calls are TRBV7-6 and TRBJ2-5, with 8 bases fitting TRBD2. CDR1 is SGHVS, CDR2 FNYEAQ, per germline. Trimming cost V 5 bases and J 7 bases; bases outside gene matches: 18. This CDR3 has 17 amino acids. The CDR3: CASSRGGRASVRGTQYF. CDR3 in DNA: TGTGCCAGCAGCCGGGGGGGCCGAGCTTCCGTTCGTGGGACCCAGTACTTC. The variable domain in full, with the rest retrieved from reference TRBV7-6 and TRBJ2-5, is GAGVSQSPRYKVTKRGQDVALRCDPISGHVSLYWYRQALGQGPEFLTYFNYEAQQDKSGLPNDRFSAERPEGSISTLTIQRTEQRDSAMYRCASSRGGRASVRGTQYFGPGTRLLVL.

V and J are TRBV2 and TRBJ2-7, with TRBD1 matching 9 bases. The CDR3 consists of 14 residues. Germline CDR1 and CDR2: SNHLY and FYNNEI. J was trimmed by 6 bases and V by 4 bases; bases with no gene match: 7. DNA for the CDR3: TGTGCCAGCAGTGGGGGACAGGGTTTAGGCGAGCAGTACTTC. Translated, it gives CASSGGQGLGEQYF. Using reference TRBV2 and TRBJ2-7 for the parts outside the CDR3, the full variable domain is EPEVTQTPSHQVTQMGQEVILRCVPISNHLYFYWYRQILGQKVEFLVSFYNNEISEKSEIFDDQFSVERPDGSNFTLKIRSTKLEDSAMYFCASSGGQGLGEQYFGPGTRLTVT.

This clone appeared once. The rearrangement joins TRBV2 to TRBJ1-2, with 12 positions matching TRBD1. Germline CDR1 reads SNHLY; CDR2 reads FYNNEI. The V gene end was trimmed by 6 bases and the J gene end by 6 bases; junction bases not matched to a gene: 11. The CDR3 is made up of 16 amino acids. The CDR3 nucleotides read TGTGCCAGCAGCGTAGGGACAGGGGGCCCCCCTAATGGCTACACCTTC. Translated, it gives CASSVGTGGPPNGYTF.

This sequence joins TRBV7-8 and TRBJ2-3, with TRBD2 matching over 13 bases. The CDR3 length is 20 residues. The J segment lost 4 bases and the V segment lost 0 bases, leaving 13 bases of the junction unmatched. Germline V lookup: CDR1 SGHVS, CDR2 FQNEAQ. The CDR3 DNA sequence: TGTGCCAGCAGCTTAGCGGGGACTAGCGGGGAAGAAGCCCGGGCAGATACGCAGTATTTT. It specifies CASSLAGTSGEEARADTQYF.

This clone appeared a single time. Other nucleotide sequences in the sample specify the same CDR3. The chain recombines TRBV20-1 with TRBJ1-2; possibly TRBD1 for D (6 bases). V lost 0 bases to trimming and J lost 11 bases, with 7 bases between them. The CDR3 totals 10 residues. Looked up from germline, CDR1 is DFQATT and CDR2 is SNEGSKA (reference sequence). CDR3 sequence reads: CSARERGYTF. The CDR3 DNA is TGCAGTGCTAGAGAAAGGGGGTACACCTTC.

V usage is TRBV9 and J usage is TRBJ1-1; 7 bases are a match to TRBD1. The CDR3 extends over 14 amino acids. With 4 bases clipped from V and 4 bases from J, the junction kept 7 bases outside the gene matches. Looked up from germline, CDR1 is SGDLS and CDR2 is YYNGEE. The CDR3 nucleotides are TGTGCCAGCAGCCCAGACAGGGCTGGCACTGAAGCTTTCTTT. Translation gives CASSPDRAGTEAFF.

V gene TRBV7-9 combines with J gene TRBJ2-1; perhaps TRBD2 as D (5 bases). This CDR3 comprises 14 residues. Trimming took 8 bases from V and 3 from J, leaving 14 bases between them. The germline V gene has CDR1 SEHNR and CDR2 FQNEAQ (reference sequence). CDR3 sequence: CASSGFFRYNEQFF. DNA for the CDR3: TGTGCCAGCTCGGGGTTTTTTCGCTACAATGAGCAGTTCTTC.

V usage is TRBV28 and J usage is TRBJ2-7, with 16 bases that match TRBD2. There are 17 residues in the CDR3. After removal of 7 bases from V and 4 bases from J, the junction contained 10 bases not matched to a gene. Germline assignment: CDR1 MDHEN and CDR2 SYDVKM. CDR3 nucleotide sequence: TGTGCCAGCACCCCGGGACTAGCGGGGGGGCTGATTTACGAGCAGTACTTC. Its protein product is CASTPGLAGGLIYEQYF.

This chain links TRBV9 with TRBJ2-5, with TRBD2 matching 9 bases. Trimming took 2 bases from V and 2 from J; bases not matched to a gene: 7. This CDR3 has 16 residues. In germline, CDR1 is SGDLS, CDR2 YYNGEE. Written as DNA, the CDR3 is TGTGCCAGCAGCGTTGATAGCGGGGGTTATCAAGAGACCCAGTACTTC. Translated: CASSVDSGGYQETQYF.

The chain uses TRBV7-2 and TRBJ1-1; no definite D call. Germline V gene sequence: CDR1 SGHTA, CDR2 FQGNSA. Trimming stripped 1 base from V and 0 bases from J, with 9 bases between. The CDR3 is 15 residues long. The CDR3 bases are TGTGCCAGCAGCTTAGGGCGGAGCATGAACACTGAAGCTTTCTTT. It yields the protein CASSLGRSMNTEAFF.

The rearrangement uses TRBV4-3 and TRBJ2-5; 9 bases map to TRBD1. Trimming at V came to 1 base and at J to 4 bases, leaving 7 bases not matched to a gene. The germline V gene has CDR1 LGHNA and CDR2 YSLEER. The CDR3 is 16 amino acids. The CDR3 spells CASSQGGTGTGETQYF. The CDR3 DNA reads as TGCGCCAGCAGCCAAGGGGGGACAGGGACTGGAGAGACCCAGTACTTC.

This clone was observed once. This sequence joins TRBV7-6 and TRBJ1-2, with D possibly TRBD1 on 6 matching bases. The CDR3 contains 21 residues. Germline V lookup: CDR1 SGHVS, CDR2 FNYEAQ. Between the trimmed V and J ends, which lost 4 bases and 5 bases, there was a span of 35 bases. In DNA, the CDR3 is TGTGCCAGCAGCTCTATAGGGGGGGGAGTGGATTCGGCGTTTATTCCTTATGGCTACACCTTC. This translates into CASSSIGGGVDSAFIPYGYTF.

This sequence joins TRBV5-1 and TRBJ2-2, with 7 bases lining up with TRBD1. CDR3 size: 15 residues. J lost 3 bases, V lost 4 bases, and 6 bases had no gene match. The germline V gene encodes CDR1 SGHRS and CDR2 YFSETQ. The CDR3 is CASSLRDRDTGELFF. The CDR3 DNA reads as TGCGCCAGCAGCCTCCGGGACAGAGACACCGGGGAGCTGTTTTTT. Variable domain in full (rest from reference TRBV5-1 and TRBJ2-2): KAGVTQTPRYLIKTRGQQVTLSCSPISGHRSVSWYQQTPGQGLQFLFEYFSETQRNKGNFPGRFSGRQFSNSRSEMNVSTLELGDSALYLCASSLRDRDTGELFFGEGSRLTVL.